Below, 18 T cell receptor beta chains from the same sample are listed, as sequenced in a study of cytomegalovirus exposure and HLA in healthy donors. TCRdb's copy holds only in-frame clones and misses some; the assay was immunoSEQ multiplex PCR. The table lists 100,000 to 120,000 clones, under 85% of them singletons, with 3% in the top ten. The source material was PBMCs. The receptor source for this set is a woman under 30 in good health and CMV-seronegative.

The CDR3 nucleotides are TGCGCCAGCAGCCACCCGACAGGGCTTAGCACAGATACGCAGTATTTT. This sequence encodes CASSHPTGLSTDTQYF. V usage is TRBV4-1 and J usage is TRBJ2-3; 7 bases align to TRBD1. This CDR3 is built from 16 residues. V lost 3 bases, J lost 0 bases, and 6 bases stayed unmatched. Germline assignment: CDR1 MGHRA and CDR2 YSYEKL.

This chain joins TRBV13 and TRBJ1-1; TRBD1 matches 9 bases. Losses at the gene ends were 0 bases for V and 3 bases for J; bases not matched to a gene: 5. The germline CDR1 and CDR2 sequences are PRHDT and FYEKMQ (reference sequence). The CDR3 spans 16 residues. DNA of the CDR3: TGTGCCAGCAGCTTAGGAACAGGGGGCGGGGACACTGAAGCTTTCTTT. It encodes CASSLGTGGGDTEAFF.

This clone has more than one count but fewer than ten. The chain is built from TRBV4-2 and TRBJ1-4, with D uncertain. The CDR3 contains 13 residues. The V gene's germline CDR1 is LGHNA and CDR2 YNFKEQ. V dropped 8 bases and J dropped 4 bases, with 11 bases sitting between them. The CDR3 sequence is CASGPESNEKLFF. The CDR3 nucleotides read TGTGCCAGCGGTCCCGAGAGTAATGAAAAACTGTTTTTT.

The rearrangement joins TRBV30 to TRBJ2-4, with D perhaps matching TRBD1 (5 bases). Germline CDR1 is GTSNPN and CDR2 is SVGIG (reference sequence). Trimming left V 0 bases short and J 0 bases short, with 12 bases between. The CDR3 runs to 16 residues. For the CDR3, the DNA is TGTGCCTGGAGTGTTGGGGTGGGGCTAGCCAAAAACATTCAGTACTTC. It encodes CAWSVGVGLAKNIQYF.

This rearrangement joins TRBV4-1 to TRBJ1-5, with D uncertain. This CDR3 is built from 15 residues. Germline CDR1 reads MGHRA; CDR2 reads YSYEKL. The V end lost 3 bases, the J end lost 5 bases, and 14 bases lay between the germline ends. CDR3 loop: CASSHPNGDHQPQHF. The CDR3, as DNA: TGCGCCAGCAGCCACCCTAACGGGGATCATCAGCCCCAGCATTTT.

The V and J genes are TRBV30 and TRBJ1-6, with D tentatively TRBD1 (5 bases). V lost 5 bases and J lost 12, with 20 bases in between. This CDR3 spans 14 amino acids. Germline V gene sequence: CDR1 GTSNPN, CDR2 SVGIG (reference sequence). CDR3 amino acids: CAWGGEQAGKPLHF. The CDR3 DNA sequence: TGTGCCTGGGGAGGGGAACAGGCAGGTAAACCCCTCCACTTT. The whole variable domain, remainder taken from reference TRBV30 and TRBJ1-6, is SQTIHQWPATLVQPVGSPLSLECTVEGTSNPNLYWYRQAAGRGLQLLFYSVGIGQISSEVPQNLSASRPQDRQFILSSKKLLLSDSGFYLCAWGGEQAGKPLHFGNGTRLTVT.

The chain carries TRBV29-1 and TRBJ2-1, with D unclear. The CDR3 runs to 14 residues. Germline-derived CDR1 and CDR2 are SQVTM and ANQGSEA. V shed 1 base and J shed 2 bases, with 9 bases lying between them. The CDR3 DNA sequence: TGCAGCGTTGAAGTGAGTATCGCCTACAATGAGCAGTTCTTC. It codes for CSVEVSIAYNEQFF.

V usage is TRBV7-3 and J usage is TRBJ2-3; TRBD2 might be the D (6 bases). Trimming pared 4 bases from V and 2 bases from J, leaving 13 bases between. Germline CDR1 reads SGHTA; CDR2 reads FQGTGA. This CDR3 has 15 residues. The CDR3, as DNA: TGTGCCAGCAGCTCAACCGGGACTGACACAGATACGCAGTATTTT. The encoded protein is CASSSTGTDTDTQYF.

This clone was seen a handful of times. The rearrangement links TRBV27 to TRBJ1-6; D uncertain. The CDR3 has 15 residues. With 5 bases removed from V and 4 bases from J, the gap between germline ends came to 12 bases. Germline CDR1 is MNHEY and CDR2 is SMNVEV (reference sequence). In DNA form, the CDR3 reads TGTGCCAGCAGTCCCCTACCGGAGTATAATTCACCCCTCCACTTT. Translation: CASSPLPEYNSPLHF.

The chain joins TRBV27 to TRBJ2-7; D is possibly TRBD1 (6 bases). The CDR3 loop spans 16 amino acids. The germline V and J ends were trimmed by 2 bases and 6 bases, with 20 bases remaining between them. CDR1 is MNHEY, CDR2 SMNVEV, per germline (reference sequence). This CDR3 is CASSLRIGTLEIEQYF. The CDR3 DNA reads TGTGCCAGCAGTTTACGAATAGGGACACTCGAAATCGAGCAGTACTTC.

This chain links TRBV27 with TRBJ1-1, with D maybe TRBD1 (5 bases). The V gene lost 2 bases and the J gene lost 1 base, with 11 bases spanning the gap. The length of the CDR3 is 15 residues. CDR1 and CDR2 from the germline V gene are MNHEY and SMNVEV (reference sequence). The CDR3 DNA reads as TGTGCCAGCAGTTTAGGGGCGGGGGGGAACACTGAAGCTTTCTTT. This translates into CASSLGAGGNTEAFF.

The chain combines TRBV7-6 with TRBJ1-3; tentative D call: TRBD1 (6 bases). The V and J ends lost 0 bases and 0 bases respectively, with 12 bases between them. This CDR3 is 17 amino acids long. Germline loops: CDR1 SGHVS, CDR2 FNYEAQ. DNA of the CDR3: TGTGCCAGCAGCTTAGCCCCCCAGGGGCTCTCTGGAAACACCATATATTTT. Translated, it gives CASSLAPQGLSGNTIYF. Supplemented by reference TRBV7-6 and TRBJ1-3, the full variable domain reads GAGVSQSPRYKVTKRGQDVALRCDPISGHVSLYWYRQALGQGPEFLTYFNYEAQQDKSGLPNDRFSAERPEGSISTLTIQRTEQRDSAMYRCASSLAPQGLSGNTIYFGEGSWLTVV.

The chain recombines TRBV9 with TRBJ2-2; 7 nucleotides align to TRBD2. The CDR3 sequence is 15 residues long. The ends lost 2 bases at V and 6 bases at J; junction bases unmatched: 7. Germline CDR1 is SGDLS and CDR2 is YYNGEE. The CDR3 DNA sequence: TGTGCCAGCAGCGTCGGGAGCGGGGACCCCGGGGAGCTGTTTTTT. Translation gives CASSVGSGDPGELFF.

This clone was recorded only once. V and J are TRBV5-5 and TRBJ2-2; maybe TRBD1 (5 bases). The V end lost 4 bases, the J end lost 2 bases, and 12 bases lay between the germline ends. This CDR3 is built from 15 residues. Germline CDR1 reads SGHKS; CDR2 reads YYEKEE (reference sequence). In nucleotides, the CDR3 is TGTGCCAGCAGCCCGGACACCTCAAACACCGGGGAGCTGTTTTTT. Translated, it gives CASSPDTSNTGELFF.

This clone was observed a single time. V gene TRBV9 combines with J gene TRBJ1-2; TRBD1 matches 9 bases. With V trimmed by 6 bases and J by 2 bases, 8 bases remained unmatched. The CDR3 consists of 15 residues. Per germline, CDR1 SGDLS and CDR2 YYNGEE. This CDR3 is CASNRDRVANYGYTF. In DNA, the CDR3 is TGTGCCAGCAACCGGGACAGGGTAGCCAACTATGGCTACACCTTC.

The chain carries TRBV7-3 and TRBJ2-2; D uncertain. V was cut by 5 bases and J by 8 bases, with 9 bases left in between. The CDR3 runs to 12 residues. The V gene's germline CDR1 is SGHTA and CDR2 FQGTGA. The CDR3 region is CASSPVGGELFF. CDR3 nucleotides: TGTGCCAGCAGCCCGGTCGGGGGGGAGCTGTTTTTT.

The V and J genes are TRBV4-1 and TRBJ2-1; 12 bases are a match to TRBD2. CDR3 size: 17 residues. Germline lookup yields CDR1 MGHRA and CDR2 YSYEKL. J lost 2 bases, V lost 5 bases, and 7 bases had no gene match. The CDR3 nucleotides are TGCGCCAGCAGCTCATTCCCTAGCGGGGGGGCCTACAATGAGCAGTTCTTC. This encodes CASSSFPSGGAYNEQFF.

This clone was counted a few times. The chain links TRBV5-7 to TRBJ2-2; the D is unclear. TRBV5-7 is identified as an open reading frame with a role that is uncertain. V lost 3 bases, J lost 6 bases, and 9 bases lay in between. The CDR3 consists of 13 residues. DNA of the CDR3: TGTGCCAGCAGCTCCCGGTCTCCCGGGGAGCTGTTTTTT. Its translation: CASSSRSPGELFF.